The clone carrying this T cell receptor (beta chain) was seen only a few times. Sequenced by immunoSEQ multiplex PCR; TCRdb stores in-frame clones only, minus some. The sample gives 70,000 to 90,000 clones, over 85% of which show up once; 1.5% to 2% is in the top ten. This sample was included in a study of control samples from healthy donors and cancer patients. The germline CDR1 and CDR2 sequences are SNHLY and FYNNEI. There are 14 residues in the CDR3. V was pared by 7 bases and J by 7 bases, with 19 bases between. The TCR was taken from a woman aged 60-75 years with head and neck cancer. The chain couples TRBV2 to TRBJ1-2, with D tentatively TRBD1 (5 bases). The specimen sequenced was PBMCs. DNA for the CDR3: TGTGCCAGCATCCGTGGGGGTCAGGGTGGTGGCTACACCTTC. This encodes CASIRGGQGGGYTF. The whole variable domain, remainder taken from reference TRBV2 and TRBJ1-2, is EPEVTQTPSHQVTQMGQEVILRCVPISNHLYFYWYRQILGQKVEFLVSFYNNEISEKSEIFDDQFSVERPDGSNFTLKIRSTKLEDSAMYFCASIRGGQGGGYTFGSGTRLTVV.